A selection of T cell receptor beta chains follows, all from one sample in a study of blood T cell repertoires in COVID-19. The table came from immunoSEQ multiplex PCR; TCRdb's copy has only in-frame clones and leaves some out. The data hold around 500,000 clones, with about nine tenths observed a single time. The sample was PBMCs or T cells enriched from blood (not recorded which). These receptors all come from a woman between 55 and 75 years old who had recovered from COVID-19. Each CDR3 is given with its conserved first and last residue. D genes are given only for firm matches. Where a row states a size, it is once, few, many or the class of an expanded clone; other rows omit it.

CDR3 protein: CASSETRGYQPQHF
CDR3 DNA: TGTGCCAGCTCAGAAACCCGGGGATATCAGCCCCAGCATTTT
clone size: .
D gene: .
V gene: TRBV18
J gene: TRBJ1-5

CDR3 protein: CSVGTGGTTDTQYF
CDR3 DNA: TGCAGCGTTGGGACAGGGGGGACCACAGATACGCAGTATTTT
clone size: .
D gene: TRBD1
V gene: TRBV29-1
J gene: TRBJ2-3

CDR3 protein: CASSLQGTDTEAFF
CDR3 DNA: TGCGCCAGCAGCTTACAGGGAACGGACACTGAAGCTTTCTTT
clone size: .
D gene: .
V gene: TRBV5-1
J gene: TRBJ1-1

CDR3 protein: CASMTAGGLNEQFF
CDR3 DNA: TGTGCCAGCATGACGGCGGGGGGCCTCAATGAGCAGTTCTTC
clone size: .
D gene: TRBD2
V gene: TRBV6-1
J gene: TRBJ2-1

CDR3 protein: CASSPGLAGGIDTQYF
CDR3 DNA: TGCGCCAGCAGCCCCGGACTAGCGGGGGGGATAGATACGCAGTATTTT
clone size: .
D gene: TRBD2
V gene: TRBV4-1
J gene: TRBJ2-3

CDR3 protein: CSVRGQATDTQYF
CDR3 DNA: TGCAGCGTTCGCGGACAGGCCACAGATACGCAGTATTTT
clone size: .
D gene: TRBD1
V gene: TRBV29-1
J gene: TRBJ2-3

CDR3 protein: CASTWLTYEQYF
CDR3 DNA: TGTGCCAGCACTTGGCTTACCTACGAGCAGTACTTC
clone size: .
D gene: .
V gene: TRBV12-3/TRBV12-4
J gene: TRBJ2-7

CDR3 protein: CASSVGLGAPQHF
CDR3 DNA: TGTGCCAGCAGCGTCGGGTTAGGGGCGCCCCAGCATTTT
clone size: .
D gene: .
V gene: TRBV9
J gene: TRBJ1-5

CDR3 protein: CAWSGQGFWTGNTIYF
CDR3 DNA: TGTGCCTGGAGTGGACAGGGGTTCTGGACTGGAAACACCATATATTTT
clone size: .
D gene: TRBD1
V gene: TRBV30
J gene: TRBJ1-3

CDR3 protein: CASTSRGKETQYF
CDR3 DNA: TGTGCCAGCACCTCAAGGGGTAAAGAGACCCAGTACTTC
clone size: .
D gene: .
V gene: TRBV12-3/TRBV12-4
J gene: TRBJ2-5

CDR3 protein: CASSPAGRGVNSPLHF
CDR3 DNA: TGTGCCAGCAGCCCGGCAGGGAGGGGGGTTAATTCACCCCTCCACTTT
clone size: .
D gene: .
V gene: TRBV3-1/TRBV3-2
J gene: TRBJ1-6

CDR3 protein: CASSLAGGYSPLHF
CDR3 DNA: TGCGCCAGCAGCTTGGCCGGGGGGTATTCACCCCTCCACTTT
clone size: .
D gene: .
V gene: TRBV5-1
J gene: TRBJ1-6

CDR3 protein: CASSPDRGSYNEQFF
CDR3 DNA: TGTGCCAGCTCGCCTGACAGGGGATCCTACAATGAGCAGTTCTTC
clone size: .
D gene: TRBD1
V gene: TRBV18
J gene: TRBJ2-1

CDR3 protein: CASSFRLAGGRQETQYF
CDR3 DNA: TGTGCCAGCAGCTTCAGACTAGCGGGGGGACGACAAGAGACCCAGTACTTC
clone size: .
D gene: TRBD2
V gene: TRBV7-2
J gene: TRBJ2-5

CDR3 protein: CASSLGTSAGEQFF
CDR3 DNA: TGTGCCAGCAGTTTGGGGACATCCGCCGGTGAGCAGTTCTTC
clone size: .
D gene: .
V gene: TRBV27
J gene: TRBJ2-1

CDR3 protein: CASSFRGPLRDTEAFF
CDR3 DNA: TGTGCCAGCAGCTTCAGGGGACCCCTGAGAGACACTGAAGCTTTCTTT
clone size: .
D gene: .
V gene: TRBV11-2
J gene: TRBJ1-1

CDR3 protein: CASSLAAGTEAFF
CDR3 DNA: TGCGCCAGCAGCTTGGCCGCCGGTACTGAAGCTTTCTTT
clone size: .
D gene: .
V gene: TRBV5-1
J gene: TRBJ1-1

CDR3 protein: CASSLDGYSGNTIYF
CDR3 DNA: TGTGCCAGCAGCTTAGACGGGTACTCTGGAAACACCATATATTTT
clone size: .
D gene: .
V gene: TRBV7-2
J gene: TRBJ1-3

CDR3 protein: CASKESGTANSPLHF
CDR3 DNA: TGTGCCAGCAAGGAGTCGGGGACAGCTAATTCACCCCTCCACTTT
clone size: .
D gene: TRBD1
V gene: TRBV2
J gene: TRBJ1-6

CDR3 protein: CASSLDQGDYGYTF
CDR3 DNA: TGCGCCAGCAGCTTGGATCAGGGGGACTATGGCTACACCTTC
clone size: .
D gene: TRBD1
V gene: TRBV5-1
J gene: TRBJ1-2

CDR3 protein: CASSPTGESTEAFF
CDR3 DNA: TGTGCCAGCAGCCCGACAGGGGAGTCCACTGAAGCTTTCTTT
clone size: .
D gene: TRBD1
V gene: TRBV11-2
J gene: TRBJ1-1

CDR3 protein: CASREGFGELFF
CDR3 DNA: TGTGCCAGCAGGGAGGGGTTCGGGGAGCTGTTTTTT
clone size: .
D gene: .
V gene: TRBV2
J gene: TRBJ2-2

CDR3 protein: CATSDYRQGDTGELFF
CDR3 DNA: TGTGCCACCAGTGATTATCGACAGGGCGACACCGGGGAGCTGTTTTTT
clone size: .
D gene: TRBD1
V gene: TRBV24-1
J gene: TRBJ2-2

CDR3 protein: CSVGTGPNYGYTF
CDR3 DNA: TGCAGCGTTGGGACAGGGCCTAACTATGGCTACACCTTC
clone size: .
D gene: TRBD1
V gene: TRBV29-1
J gene: TRBJ1-2

CDR3 protein: CASSQRLAGGRDEQYF
CDR3 DNA: TGTGCCAGCAGCCAACGGCTAGCGGGGGGGCGGGACGAGCAGTACTTC
clone size: .
D gene: TRBD2
V gene: TRBV3-1/TRBV3-2
J gene: TRBJ2-7

CDR3 protein: CASSSAGTQYF
CDR3 DNA: TGTGCCAGCAGCTCCGCAGGCACCCAGTACTTC
clone size: .
D gene: .
V gene: TRBV5-6
J gene: TRBJ2-5

CDR3 protein: CASSLRQGPNEKLFF
CDR3 DNA: TGTGCCAGCAGCCTTCGACAGGGTCCTAATGAAAAACTGTTTTTT
clone size: .
D gene: TRBD1
V gene: TRBV5-4
J gene: TRBJ1-4

CDR3 protein: CASSGRQGAYGYTF
CDR3 DNA: TGTGCCAGCAGTGGCCGACAGGGGGCCTATGGCTACACCTTC
clone size: .
D gene: TRBD1
V gene: TRBV2
J gene: TRBJ1-2

CDR3 protein: CASSFGRGPGAEANVLTF
CDR3 DNA: TGTGCCAGCAGCTTCGGGCGGGGACCGGGAGCGGAGGCCAACGTCCTGACTTTC
clone size: many
D gene: .
V gene: TRBV7-9
J gene: TRBJ2-6

CDR3 protein: CASSLYGAGTEAFF
CDR3 DNA: TGTGCCAGCAGTTTATATGGGGCTGGGACTGAAGCTTTCTTT
clone size: .
D gene: .
V gene: TRBV27
J gene: TRBJ1-1

CDR3 protein: CASSLARGNQPQHF
CDR3 DNA: TGTGCCAGCAGCTTGGCCCGGGGAAATCAGCCCCAGCATTTT
clone size: .
D gene: .
V gene: TRBV5-5
J gene: TRBJ1-5

CDR3 protein: CASSILRGLRSGELFF
CDR3 DNA: TGTGCCAGTAGTATATTGAGGGGGCTTAGGTCCGGGGAGCTGTTTTTT
clone size: .
D gene: TRBD1
V gene: TRBV19
J gene: TRBJ2-2